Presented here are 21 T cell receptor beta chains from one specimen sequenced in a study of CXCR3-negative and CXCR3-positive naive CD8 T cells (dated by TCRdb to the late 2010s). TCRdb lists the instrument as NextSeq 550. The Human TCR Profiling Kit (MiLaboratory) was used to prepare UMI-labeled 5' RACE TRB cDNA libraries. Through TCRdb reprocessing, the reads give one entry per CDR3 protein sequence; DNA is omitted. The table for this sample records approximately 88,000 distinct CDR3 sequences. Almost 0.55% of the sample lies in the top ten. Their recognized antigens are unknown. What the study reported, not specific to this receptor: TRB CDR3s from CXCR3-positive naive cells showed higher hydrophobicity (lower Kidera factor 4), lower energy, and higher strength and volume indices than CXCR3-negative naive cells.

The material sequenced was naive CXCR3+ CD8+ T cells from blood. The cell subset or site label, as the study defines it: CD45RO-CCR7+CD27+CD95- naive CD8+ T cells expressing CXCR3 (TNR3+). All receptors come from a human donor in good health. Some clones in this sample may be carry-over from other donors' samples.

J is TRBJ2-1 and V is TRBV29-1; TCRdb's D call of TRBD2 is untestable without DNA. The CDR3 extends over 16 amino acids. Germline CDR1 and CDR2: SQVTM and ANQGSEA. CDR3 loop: CSGTGTTESSYNEQFF.

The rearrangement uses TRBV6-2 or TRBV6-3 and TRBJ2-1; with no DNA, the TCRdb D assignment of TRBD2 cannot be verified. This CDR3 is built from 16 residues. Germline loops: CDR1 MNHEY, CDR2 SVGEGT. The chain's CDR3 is CASSFPGLEIRSEQFF.

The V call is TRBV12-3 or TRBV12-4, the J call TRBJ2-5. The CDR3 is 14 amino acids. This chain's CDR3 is CASTSLTYQETQYF.

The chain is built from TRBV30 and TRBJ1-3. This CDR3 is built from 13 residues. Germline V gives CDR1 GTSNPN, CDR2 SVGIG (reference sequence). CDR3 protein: CAWSPAIGNTIYF. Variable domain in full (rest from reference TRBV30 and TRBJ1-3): SQTIHQWPATLVQPVGSPLSLECTVEGTSNPNLYWYRQAAGRGLQLLFYSVGIGQISSEVPQNLSASRPQDRQFILSSKKLLLSDSGFYLCAWSPAIGNTIYFGEGSWLTVV.

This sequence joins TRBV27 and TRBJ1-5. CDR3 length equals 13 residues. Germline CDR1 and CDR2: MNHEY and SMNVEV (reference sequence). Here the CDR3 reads CASSLSVGQPQHF.

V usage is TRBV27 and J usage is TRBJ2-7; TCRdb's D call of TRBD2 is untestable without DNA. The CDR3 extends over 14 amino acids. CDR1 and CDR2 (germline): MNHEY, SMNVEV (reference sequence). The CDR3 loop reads CASSFRGGTVEQYF.

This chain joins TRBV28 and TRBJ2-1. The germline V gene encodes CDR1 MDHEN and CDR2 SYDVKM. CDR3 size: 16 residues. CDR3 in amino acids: CASSLYGGRSYNEQFF.

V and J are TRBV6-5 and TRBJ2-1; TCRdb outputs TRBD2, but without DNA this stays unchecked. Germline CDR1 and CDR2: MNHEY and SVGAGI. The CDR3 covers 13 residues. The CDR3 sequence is CASRTRVSNEQFF.

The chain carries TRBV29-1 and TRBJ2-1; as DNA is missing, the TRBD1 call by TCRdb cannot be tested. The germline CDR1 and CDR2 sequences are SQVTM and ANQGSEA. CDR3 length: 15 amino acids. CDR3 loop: CSVWPWGDSRDEQFF.

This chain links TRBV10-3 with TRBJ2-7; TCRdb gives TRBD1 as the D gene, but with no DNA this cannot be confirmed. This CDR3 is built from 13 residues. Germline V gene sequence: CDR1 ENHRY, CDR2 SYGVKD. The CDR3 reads CAIRTDRGDEQYF.

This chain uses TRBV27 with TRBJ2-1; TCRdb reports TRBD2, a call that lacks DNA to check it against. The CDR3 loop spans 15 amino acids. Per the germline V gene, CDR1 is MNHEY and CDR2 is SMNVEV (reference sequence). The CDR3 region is CASKLTLAGVPEQFF.

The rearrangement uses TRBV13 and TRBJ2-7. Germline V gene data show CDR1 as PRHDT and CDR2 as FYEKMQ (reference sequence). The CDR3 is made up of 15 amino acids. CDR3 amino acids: CASSLGDGRAYEQYF.

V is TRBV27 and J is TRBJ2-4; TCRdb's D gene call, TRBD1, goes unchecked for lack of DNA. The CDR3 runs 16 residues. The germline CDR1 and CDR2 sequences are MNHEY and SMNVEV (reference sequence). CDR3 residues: CASSTLGHTAKNIQYF.

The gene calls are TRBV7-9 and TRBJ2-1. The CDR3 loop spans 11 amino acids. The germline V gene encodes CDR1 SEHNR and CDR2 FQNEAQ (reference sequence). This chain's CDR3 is CASSPPTEQFF.

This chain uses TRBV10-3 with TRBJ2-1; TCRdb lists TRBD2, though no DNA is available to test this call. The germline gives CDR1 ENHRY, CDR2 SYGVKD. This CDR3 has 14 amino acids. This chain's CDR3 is CAITSGRAPEEQFF.

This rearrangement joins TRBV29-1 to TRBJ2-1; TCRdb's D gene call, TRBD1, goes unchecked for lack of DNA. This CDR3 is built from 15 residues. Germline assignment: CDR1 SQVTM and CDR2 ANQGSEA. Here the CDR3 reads CSVVPGTGTYNEQFF.

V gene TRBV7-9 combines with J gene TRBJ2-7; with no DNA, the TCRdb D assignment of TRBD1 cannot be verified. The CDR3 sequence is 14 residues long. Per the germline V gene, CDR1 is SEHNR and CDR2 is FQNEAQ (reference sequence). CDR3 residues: CASSPGRGAYEQYF.

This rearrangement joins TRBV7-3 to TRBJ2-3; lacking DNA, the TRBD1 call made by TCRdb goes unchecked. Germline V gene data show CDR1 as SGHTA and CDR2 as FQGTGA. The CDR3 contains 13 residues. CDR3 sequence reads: CASSLGTADTQYF.

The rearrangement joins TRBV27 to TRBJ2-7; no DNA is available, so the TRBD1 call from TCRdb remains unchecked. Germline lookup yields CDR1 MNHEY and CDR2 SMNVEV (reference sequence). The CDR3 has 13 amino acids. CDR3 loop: CASSSTGFHEQYF.

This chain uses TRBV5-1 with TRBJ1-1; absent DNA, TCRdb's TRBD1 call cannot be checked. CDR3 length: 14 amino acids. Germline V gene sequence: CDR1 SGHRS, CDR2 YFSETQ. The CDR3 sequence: CASSPGTAYTEAFF.

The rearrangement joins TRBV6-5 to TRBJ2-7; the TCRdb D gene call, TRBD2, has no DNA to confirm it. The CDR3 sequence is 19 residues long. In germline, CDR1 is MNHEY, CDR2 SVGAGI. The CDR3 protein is CASSYFPPPPAVIRHEQYF.